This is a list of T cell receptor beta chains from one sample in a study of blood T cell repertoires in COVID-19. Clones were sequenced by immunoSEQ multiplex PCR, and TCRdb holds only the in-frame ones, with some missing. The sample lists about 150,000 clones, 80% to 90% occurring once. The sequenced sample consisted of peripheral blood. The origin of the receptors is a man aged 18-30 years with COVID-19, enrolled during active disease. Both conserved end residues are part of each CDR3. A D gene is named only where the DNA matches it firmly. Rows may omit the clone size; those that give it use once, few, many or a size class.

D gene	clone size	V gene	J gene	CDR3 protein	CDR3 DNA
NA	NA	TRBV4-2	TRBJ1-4	CASSQGASSTNEKLFF	TGTGCCAGCAGCCAGGGGGCCTCTTCAACTAATGAAAAACTGTTTTTT
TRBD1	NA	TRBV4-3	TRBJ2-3	CASSQRQGARTDTQYF	TGCGCCAGCAGCCAACGACAGGGGGCTCGCACAGATACGCAGTATTTT
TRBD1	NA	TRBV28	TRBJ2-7	CASTQGTGGVYEQYF	TGTGCCAGCACCCAGGGGACAGGGGGCGTTTACGAGCAGTACTTC
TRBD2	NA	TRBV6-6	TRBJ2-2	CASSRSAGTTGELFF	TGTGCCAGCAGTCGATCAGCGGGAACCACCGGGGAGCTGTTTTTT
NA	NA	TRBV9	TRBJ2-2	CASSPDGVSTGELFF	TGTGCCAGCAGCCCCGATGGAGTATCCACCGGGGAGCTGTTTTTT
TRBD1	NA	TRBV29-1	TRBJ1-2	CSGIEIQGALGYTF	TGCAGCGGTATTGAAATCCAGGGGGCGCTTGGCTACACCTTC
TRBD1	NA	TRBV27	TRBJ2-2	CASSFGTGITGELFF	TGTGCCAGCAGTTTTGGGACAGGGATTACCGGGGAGCTGTTTTTT
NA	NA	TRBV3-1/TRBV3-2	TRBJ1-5	CASSQRDSNQPQHF	TGTGCCAGCAGCCAGAGAGATAGCAATCAGCCCCAGCATTTT
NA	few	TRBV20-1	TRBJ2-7	CSARTWGGQYF	TGCAGTGCTAGAACTTGGGGGGGCCAGTACTTC
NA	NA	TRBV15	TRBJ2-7	CATSRVQGFGEQYF	TGTGCCACCAGCAGAGTCCAGGGGTTTGGCGAGCAGTACTTC
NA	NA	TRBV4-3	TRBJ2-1	CASSQTENLYNEQFF	TGCGCCAGCAGCCAAACCGAGAACCTCTACAATGAGCAGTTCTTC
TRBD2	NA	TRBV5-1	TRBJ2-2	CASSYGTSGVHTGELFF	TGCGCCAGCAGCTATGGGACTAGCGGAGTTCACACCGGGGAGCTGTTTTTT
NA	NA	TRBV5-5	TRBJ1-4	CASSLADEKLFF	TGTGCCAGCAGCTTGGCCGATGAAAAACTGTTTTTT
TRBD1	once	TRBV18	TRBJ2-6	CASSPRGTEVSGANVLTF	TGTGCCAGCTCACCACGGGGGACAGAGGTGTCTGGGGCCAACGTCCTGACTTTC
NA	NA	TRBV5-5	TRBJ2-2	CASSLDGTHKNTGELFF	TGTGCCAGCAGCTTGGATGGGACTCATAAGAACACCGGGGAGCTGTTTTTT
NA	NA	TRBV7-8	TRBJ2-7	CASSPGTILVSEQYF	TGTGCCAGCAGCCCCGGGACAATACTAGTTAGCGAGCAGTACTTC
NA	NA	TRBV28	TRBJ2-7	CASSLPAGTSGAEQYF	TGTGCCAGCAGTTTGCCCGCCGGGACATCTGGGGCCGAGCAGTACTTC
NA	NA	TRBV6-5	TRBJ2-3	CASSRASTDTQYF	TGTGCCAGCAGCAGGGCTTCCACAGATACGCAGTATTTT
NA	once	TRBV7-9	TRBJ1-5	CASSLSGINQPQHF	TGTGCCAGCAGCTTATCAGGGATTAATCAGCCCCAGCATTTT
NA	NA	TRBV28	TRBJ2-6	CASSFRAISGANVLTF	TGTGCCAGCAGTTTTAGAGCGATCTCTGGGGCCAACGTCCTGACTTTC
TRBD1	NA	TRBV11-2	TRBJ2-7	CASSLRPPGQVFYEQYF	TGTGCCAGCAGCTTAAGGCCCCCGGGACAGGTATTTTACGAGCAGTACTTC
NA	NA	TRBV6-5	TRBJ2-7	CASSYITGPSSYEQYF	TGTGCCAGCAGTTATATTACAGGGCCCAGCTCCTACGAGCAGTACTTC
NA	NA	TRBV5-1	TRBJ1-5	CASSSGLNQPQHF	TGCGCCAGCAGCTCGGGACTCAATCAGCCCCAGCATTTT
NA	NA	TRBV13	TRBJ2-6	CASSSSRNFGQSPLSGANVLTF	TGTGCCAGCAGCTCCTCACGAAATTTCGGACAGTCCCCACTCTCTGGGGCCAACGTCCTGACTTTC
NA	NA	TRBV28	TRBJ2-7	CASGGSRYEQYF	TGTGCCAGCGGGGGGAGTCGCTACGAGCAGTACTTC
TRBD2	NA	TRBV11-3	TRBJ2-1	CASSHRGLAGDLRLDEQFF	TGTGCCAGCAGCCACCGGGGACTAGCGGGAGATTTGAGGTTAGATGAGCAGTTCTTC
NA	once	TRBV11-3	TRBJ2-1	CASSLDGALSSYNEQFF	TGTGCCAGCAGCTTAGATGGGGCACTGAGCTCCTACAATGAGCAGTTCTTC
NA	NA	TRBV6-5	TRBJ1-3	CASSYSVKSSGNTIYF	TGTGCCAGCAGTTACTCGGTCAAGAGCTCTGGAAACACCATATATTTT
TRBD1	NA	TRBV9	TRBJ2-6	CASSATGSSPSGANVLTF	TGTGCCAGCAGCGCGACAGGGTCAAGTCCCTCTGGGGCCAACGTCCTGACTTTC
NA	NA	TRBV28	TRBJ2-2	CASTQGTGELFF	TGTGCCAGCACCCAGGGGACCGGGGAGCTGTTTTTT
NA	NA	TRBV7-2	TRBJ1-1	CASSSDRSNTEAFF	TGTGCCAGCAGCTCTGACAGGAGCAACACTGAAGCTTTCTTT
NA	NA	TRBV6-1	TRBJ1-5	CASSDGQFNQPQHF	TGTGCCAGCAGTGATGGACAGTTCAATCAGCCCCAGCATTTT
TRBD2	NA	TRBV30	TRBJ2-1	CAWSVGLAGHNEQFF	TGTGCCTGGAGTGTTGGACTAGCGGGTCACAATGAGCAGTTCTTC
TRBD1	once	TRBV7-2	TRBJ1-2	CASSQRQGAYGYTF	TGTGCCAGCAGCCAGCGACAGGGCGCCTATGGCTACACCTTC
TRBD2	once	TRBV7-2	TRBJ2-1	CASSWGLAEYNEQFF	TGTGCCAGCAGCTGGGGACTAGCGGAATACAATGAGCAGTTCTTC
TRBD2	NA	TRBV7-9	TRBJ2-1	CASTGTGGSSYNEQFF	TGTGCCAGCACCGGGACCGGGGGGAGCTCCTACAATGAGCAGTTCTTC
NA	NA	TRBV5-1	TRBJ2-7	CASSTGTNREQYF	TGCGCCAGCAGCACCGGGACAAATCGGGAGCAGTACTTC
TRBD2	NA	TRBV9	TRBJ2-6	CASSVPSSGSVTGANVLTF	TGTGCCAGCAGCGTACCCTCTAGCGGGAGTGTCACTGGGGCCAACGTCCTGACTTTC
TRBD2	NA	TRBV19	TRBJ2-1	CASSLAGGPHEQFF	TGTGCCAGTAGTCTAGCGGGAGGGCCTCACGAGCAGTTCTTC
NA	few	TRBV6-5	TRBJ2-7	CASSLGPSSYEQYF	TGTGCCAGCAGCCTCGGTCCTAGCTCCTACGAGCAGTACTTC
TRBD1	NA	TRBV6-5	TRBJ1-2	CASSYWGQGDDYGYTF	TGTGCCAGCAGTTACTGGGGACAGGGCGATGACTATGGCTACACCTTC
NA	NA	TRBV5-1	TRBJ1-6	CASSLARDNSPLHF	TGCGCCAGCAGCTTGGCCCGGGATAATTCACCCCTCCACTTT
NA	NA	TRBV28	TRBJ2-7	CASSRTGVQYF	TGTGCCAGCAGCCGAACAGGTGTGCAGTACTTC
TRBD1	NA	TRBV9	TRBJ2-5	CASSVVGTGETQYF	TGTGCCAGCAGCGTAGTAGGGACAGGGGAGACCCAGTACTTC
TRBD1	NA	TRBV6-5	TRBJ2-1	CASSYSTGKNEQFF	TGTGCCAGCAGTTACTCGACAGGGAAGAATGAGCAGTTCTTC
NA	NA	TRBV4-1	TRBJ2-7	CASSQEGRAYEQYF	TGCGCCAGCAGCCAAGAAGGCAGGGCCTACGAGCAGTACTTC
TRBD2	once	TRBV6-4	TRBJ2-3	CASSATSGSGISPDTQYF	TGTGCCAGCAGTGCCACTAGCGGGAGTGGTATCTCTCCAGATACGCAGTATTTT
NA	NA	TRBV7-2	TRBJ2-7	CASSLYSGYEQYF	TGTGCCAGCAGCTTATATAGCGGCTACGAGCAGTACTTC
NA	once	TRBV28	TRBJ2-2	CASSLYVSTGRSNTGELFF	TGTGCCAGCAGCTTGTACGTGTCTACAGGGCGGTCCAACACCGGGGAGCTGTTTTTT
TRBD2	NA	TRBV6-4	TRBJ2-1	CASSDGTSGHNEQFF	TGTGCCAGCAGTGACGGGACTAGCGGACACAATGAGCAGTTCTTC
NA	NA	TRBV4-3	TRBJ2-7	CASSQVGAPIYEQYF	TGCGCCAGCAGCCAAGTAGGGGCCCCCATCTACGAGCAGTACTTC
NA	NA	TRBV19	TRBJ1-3	CASSTDIVPPSGNTIYF	TGTGCCAGTAGTACCGACATTGTTCCCCCCTCTGGAAACACCATATATTTT
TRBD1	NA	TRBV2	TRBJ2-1	CASSDLRGRRNEQFF	TGTGCCAGCAGTGATCTGAGGGGGCGCAGGAATGAGCAGTTCTTC
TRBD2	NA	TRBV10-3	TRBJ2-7	CATNVREGRNEQYF	TGTGCCACGAACGTGCGGGAGGGCCGCAACGAGCAGTACTTC
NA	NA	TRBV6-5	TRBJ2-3	CASWRGSTDTQYF	TGTGCCAGCTGGCGGGGTAGCACAGATACGCAGTATTTT